The entry that follows covers one T cell receptor (beta chain) sequence. Per the authors' pipeline: Estimation of nucleated cell counts was performed using reference gene primer amplification. Clones were read by immunoSEQ multiplex PCR, and TCRdb kept only the in-frame ones, dropping some. That table supplies the V and J calls and clone size; D and trimming were determined from the DNA. The table shows 200,000 to 300,000 clones, with roughly 79% occurring only once. The sample belongs to a study of blood T cell repertoires in COVID-19. Whole-study context: COVID-19 samples collected from the United States, Italy and Spain covered acute and convalescent phases. The analysed material was cDNA or gDNA that came from T cells, B-cell-depleted T cells, or PBMCs.

The CDR3 has 16 amino acids. Per the germline V gene, CDR1 is MNHEY and CDR2 is SMNVEV (reference sequence). Trimming left V 5 bases short and J 0 bases short, with 17 bases between. Seattle researchers signed up patients amid active infection and tracked them longitudinally. This chain uses TRBV27 with TRBJ2-7; weak D call: TRBD2 (5 bases). The TCR sequence derives from a woman aged 80 or older with COVID-19, enrolled during active disease. Sequencing used peripheral blood. The CDR3 sequence is CASSPLGKGNSYEQYF. The CDR3 coding sequence is TGTGCCAGCAGTCCTCTCGGGAAGGGAAACTCCTACGAGCAGTACTTC.